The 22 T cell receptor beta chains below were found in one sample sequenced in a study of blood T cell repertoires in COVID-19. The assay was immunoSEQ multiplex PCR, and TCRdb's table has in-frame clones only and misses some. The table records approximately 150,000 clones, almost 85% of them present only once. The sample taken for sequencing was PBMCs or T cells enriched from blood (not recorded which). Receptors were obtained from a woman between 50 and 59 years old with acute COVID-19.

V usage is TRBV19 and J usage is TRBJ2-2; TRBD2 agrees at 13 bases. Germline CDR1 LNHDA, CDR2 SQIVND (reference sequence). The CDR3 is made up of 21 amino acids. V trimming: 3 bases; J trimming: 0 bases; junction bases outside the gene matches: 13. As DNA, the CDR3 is TGTGCCAGTAGTATTTGGGACCTTGGACTAGCGGGAGAAGCGAACACCGGGGAGCTGTTTTTT. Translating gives CASSIWDLGLAGEANTGELFF.

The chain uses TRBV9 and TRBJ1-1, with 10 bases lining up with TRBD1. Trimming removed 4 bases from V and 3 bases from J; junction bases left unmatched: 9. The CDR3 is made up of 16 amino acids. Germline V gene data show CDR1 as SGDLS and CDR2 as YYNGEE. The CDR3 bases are TGTGCCAGCAGCAAGCGGGACAGGGGTTCGGACACTGAAGCTTTCTTT. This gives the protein CASSKRDRGSDTEAFF.

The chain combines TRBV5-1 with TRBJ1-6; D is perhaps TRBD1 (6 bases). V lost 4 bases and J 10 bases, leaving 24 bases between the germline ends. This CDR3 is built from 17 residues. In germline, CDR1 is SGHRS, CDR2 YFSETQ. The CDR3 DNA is TGCGCCAGCAGCCCGGGGACACAGGGTTTCGAGGGATCACCCCTCCACTTT. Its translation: CASSPGTQGFEGSPLHF.

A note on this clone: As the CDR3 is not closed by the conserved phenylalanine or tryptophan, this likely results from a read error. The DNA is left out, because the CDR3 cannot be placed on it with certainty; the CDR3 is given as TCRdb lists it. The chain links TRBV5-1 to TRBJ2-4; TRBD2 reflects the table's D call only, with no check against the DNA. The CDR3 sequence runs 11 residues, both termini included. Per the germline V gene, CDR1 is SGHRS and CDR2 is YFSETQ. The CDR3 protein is CASHSPGLGGD.

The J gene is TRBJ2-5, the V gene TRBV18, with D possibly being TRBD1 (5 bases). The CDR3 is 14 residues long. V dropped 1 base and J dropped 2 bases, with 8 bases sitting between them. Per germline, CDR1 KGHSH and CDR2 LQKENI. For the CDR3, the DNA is TGTGCCAGCTCACCACAGGGGCTTCAAGAGACCCAGTACTTC. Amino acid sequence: CASSPQGLQETQYF.

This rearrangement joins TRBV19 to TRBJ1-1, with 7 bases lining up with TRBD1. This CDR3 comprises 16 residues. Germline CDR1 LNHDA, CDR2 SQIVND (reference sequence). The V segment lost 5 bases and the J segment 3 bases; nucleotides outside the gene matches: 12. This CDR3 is CASSVSVGGLDTEAFF. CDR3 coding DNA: TGTGCCAGTAGTGTATCGGTAGGGGGCTTGGACACTGAAGCTTTCTTT.

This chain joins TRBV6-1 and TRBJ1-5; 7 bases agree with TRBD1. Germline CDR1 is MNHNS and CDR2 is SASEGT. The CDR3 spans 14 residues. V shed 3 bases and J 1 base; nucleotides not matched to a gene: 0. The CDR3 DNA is TGTGCCAGCAGTGAGGGACAGAGCAATCAGCCCCAGCATTTT. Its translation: CASSEGQSNQPQHF.

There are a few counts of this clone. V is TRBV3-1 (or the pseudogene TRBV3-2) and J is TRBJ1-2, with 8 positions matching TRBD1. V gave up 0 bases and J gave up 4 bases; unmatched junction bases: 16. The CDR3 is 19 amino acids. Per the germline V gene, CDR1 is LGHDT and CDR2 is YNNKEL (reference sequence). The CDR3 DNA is TGTGCCAGCAGCCAAGAGATCCTGGGGTCGGCAGGGGGCGTCTATGGCTACACCTTC. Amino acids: CASSQEILGSAGGVYGYTF.

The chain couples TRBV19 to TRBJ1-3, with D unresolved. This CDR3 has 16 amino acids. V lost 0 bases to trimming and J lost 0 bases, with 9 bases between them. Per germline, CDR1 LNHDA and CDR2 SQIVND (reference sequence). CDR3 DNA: TGTGCCAGTAGTATAGATCACGGGAGCTCTGGAAACACCATATATTTT. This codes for CASSIDHGSSGNTIYF. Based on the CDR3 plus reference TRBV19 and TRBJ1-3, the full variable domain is DGGITQSPKYLFRKEGQNVTLSCEQNLNHDAMYWYRQDPGQGLRLIYYSQIVNDFQKGDIAEGYSVSREKKESFPLTVTSAQKNPTAFYLCASSIDHGSSGNTIYFGEGSWLTVV.

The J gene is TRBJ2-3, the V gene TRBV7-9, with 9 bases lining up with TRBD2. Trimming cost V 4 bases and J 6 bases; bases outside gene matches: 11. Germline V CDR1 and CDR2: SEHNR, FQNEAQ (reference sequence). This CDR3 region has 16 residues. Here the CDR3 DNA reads TGTGCCAGCAGCTACACCGGGACTAGCCCCGGGGATACGCAGTATTTT. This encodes CASSYTGTSPGDTQYF.

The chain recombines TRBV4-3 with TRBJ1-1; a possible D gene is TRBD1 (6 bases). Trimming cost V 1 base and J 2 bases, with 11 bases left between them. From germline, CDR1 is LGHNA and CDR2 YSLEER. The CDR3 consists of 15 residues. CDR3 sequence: CASSQVPGVNTEAFF. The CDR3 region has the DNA TGCGCCAGCAGCCAAGTCCCAGGGGTAAACACTGAAGCTTTCTTT.

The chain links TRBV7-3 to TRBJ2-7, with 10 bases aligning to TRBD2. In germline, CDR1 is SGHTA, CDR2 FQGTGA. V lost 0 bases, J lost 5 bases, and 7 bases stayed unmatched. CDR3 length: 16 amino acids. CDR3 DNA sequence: TGTGCCAGCAGCTTAACTGGGCCTAGCGGGAGAGACGAGCAGTACTTC. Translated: CASSLTGPSGRDEQYF.

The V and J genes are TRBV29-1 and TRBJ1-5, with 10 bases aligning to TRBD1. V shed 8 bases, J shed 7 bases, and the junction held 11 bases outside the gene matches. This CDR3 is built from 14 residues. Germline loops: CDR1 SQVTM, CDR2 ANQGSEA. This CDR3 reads CSSGDRGLRQPQHF. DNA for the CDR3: TGCAGCTCCGGGGACAGGGGATTACGGCAGCCCCAGCATTTT.

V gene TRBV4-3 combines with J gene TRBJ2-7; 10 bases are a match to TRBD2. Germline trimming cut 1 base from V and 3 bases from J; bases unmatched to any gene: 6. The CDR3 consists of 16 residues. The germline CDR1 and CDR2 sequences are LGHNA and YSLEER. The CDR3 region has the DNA TGCGCCAGCAGCCAAGGGACTAGCGGAGGGGTCTACGAGCAGTACTTC. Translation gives CASSQGTSGGVYEQYF.

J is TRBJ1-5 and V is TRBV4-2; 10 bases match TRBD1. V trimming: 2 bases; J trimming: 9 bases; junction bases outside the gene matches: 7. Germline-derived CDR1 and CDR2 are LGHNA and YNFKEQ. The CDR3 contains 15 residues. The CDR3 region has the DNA TGTGCCAGCAGCCAAAGCCGGGACAGGGGATCGCCCCAGCATTTT. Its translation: CASSQSRDRGSPQHF.

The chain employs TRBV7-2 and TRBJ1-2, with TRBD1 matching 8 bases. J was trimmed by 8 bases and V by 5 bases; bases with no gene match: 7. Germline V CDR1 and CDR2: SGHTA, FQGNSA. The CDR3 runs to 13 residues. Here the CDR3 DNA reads TGTGCCAGCAGCGGACAGGGAGTTCCCGGCTACACCTTC. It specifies CASSGQGVPGYTF.

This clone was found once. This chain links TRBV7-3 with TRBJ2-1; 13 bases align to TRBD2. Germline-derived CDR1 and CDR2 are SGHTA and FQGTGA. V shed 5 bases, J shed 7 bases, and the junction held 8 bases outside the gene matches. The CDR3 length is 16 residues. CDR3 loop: CASSRPLAGGANEQFF. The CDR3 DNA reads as TGTGCCAGCAGCCGACCACTAGCGGGAGGGGCGAATGAGCAGTTCTTC.

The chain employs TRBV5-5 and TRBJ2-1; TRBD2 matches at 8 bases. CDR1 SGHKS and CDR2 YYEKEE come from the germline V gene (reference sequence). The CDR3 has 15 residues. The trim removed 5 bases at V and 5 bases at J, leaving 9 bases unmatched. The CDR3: CASRGLLADNNEQFF. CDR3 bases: TGTGCCAGCAGGGGGTTACTAGCGGACAACAATGAGCAGTTCTTC.

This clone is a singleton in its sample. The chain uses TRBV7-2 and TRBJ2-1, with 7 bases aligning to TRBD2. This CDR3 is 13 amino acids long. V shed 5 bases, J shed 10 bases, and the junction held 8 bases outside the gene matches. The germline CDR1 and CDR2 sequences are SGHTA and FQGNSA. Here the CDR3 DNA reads TGTGCCAGCAGCCCCGGAGGGAGGGTAGAGCAGTTCTTC. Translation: CASSPGGRVEQFF.

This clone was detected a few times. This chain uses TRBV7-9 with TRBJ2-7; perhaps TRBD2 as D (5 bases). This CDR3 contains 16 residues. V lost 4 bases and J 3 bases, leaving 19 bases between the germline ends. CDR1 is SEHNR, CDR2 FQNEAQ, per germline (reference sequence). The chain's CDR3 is CASSSSRASTHYEQYF. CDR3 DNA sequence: TGTGCCAGCAGCTCCTCCCGGGCTAGCACCCACTACGAGCAGTACTTC.

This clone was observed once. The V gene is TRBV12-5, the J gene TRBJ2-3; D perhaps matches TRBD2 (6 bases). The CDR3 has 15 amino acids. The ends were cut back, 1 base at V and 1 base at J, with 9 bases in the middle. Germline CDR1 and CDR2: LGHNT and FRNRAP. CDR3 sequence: CASGLEGLGTDTQYF. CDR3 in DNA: TGTGCTAGTGGTTTGGAGGGACTCGGCACAGATACGCAGTATTTT.

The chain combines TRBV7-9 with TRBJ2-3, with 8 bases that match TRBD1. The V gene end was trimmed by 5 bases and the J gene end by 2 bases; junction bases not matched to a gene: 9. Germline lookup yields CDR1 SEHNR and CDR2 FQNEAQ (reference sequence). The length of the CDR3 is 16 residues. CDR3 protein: CASSRRGTGVTDTQYF. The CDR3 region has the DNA TGTGCCAGCAGCCGTAGGGGGACAGGCGTCACAGATACGCAGTATTTT.